This section outlines one T cell receptor (beta chain) sequence together with its context. With iRepertoire HTBI primers and Arm-PCR of CDR3 regions, TCR beta libraries were built. TCRdb re-called the multiplex PCR reads with MiXCR, one entry per CDR3 protein. Among 500,000 to 800,000 distinct CDR3 sequences listed, approximately 29% were seen once. This sample is part of a study of regulatory T cells in long-lasting Graves disease. V was trimmed by 3 bases and J by 1 base, leaving 13 bases between them. CDR1 is LNHDA, CDR2 SQIVND, per germline (reference sequence). This CDR3 contains 15 residues. Time point here: persistent/refractory GD, antithyroid drugs over 5 years with positive TRAb. Extracted RNA from PBMCs served as the source of the TCR library. American Thyroid Association guidelines served as the basis for diagnosing Graves' disease. Enrollment of patients was through an endocrinology department in Xi'an, China.

The sequenced sample was peripheral blood mononuclear cells (PBMCs), obtained when the disease was refractory, from a patient treated with antithyroid drugs. The sequence was collected from a female donor with Graves disease. The chain has TRBV19 and TRBJ2-7; D possibly matches TRBD1 or TRBD2 (5 bases each). Here the CDR3 reads CASSMGRDPSYEQYF. In DNA form, the CDR3 reads TGTGCCAGTAGTATGGGCAGGGACCCTTCCTACGAGCAGTACTTC.